This T cell receptor (beta chain) is drawn from a study of human T cells and chemical hapten exposure. Study-level background: 2% DPC was applied to approximately 2 cm by approximately 2 cm of upper inner arm skin for sensitization. A mostly female patient group had alopecia areata, totalis or universalis.

Time point given: patch test 3, about 24 weeks after DPC sensitization. Treatment noted: therapeutic diphenylcyclopropenone sensitization with weekly scalp DPC. Original methodology: Sample TCR totals centred on a median of around 95,000, ranging roughly 20,000 to 700,000. TCRdb recomputed calls from the RACE reads with MiXCR, one row per CDR3 protein. For this entry, the V and J calls and clone size follow TCRdb and not the study's own pipeline. This sample has 95,000 to 150,000 distinct CDR3 sequences; about 10% occur once, and the top ten carry around 2.5%. Trimming cost V 3 bases and J 1 base, with 6 bases left between them. The germline V gene has CDR1 MNHEY and CDR2 SMNVEV (reference sequence). The CDR3 is 13 amino acids. The sample holds a few counts of this clonotype. Its antigen is currently unknown. Study outcomes and limitations: Significantly more large CDR3 similarity clusters were formed by expanded TCRs than by controls.

The origin of this receptor is a woman aged 45-65 years with alopecia areata. Some clones in this sample may be carry-over from other donors' samples. The V and J genes are TRBV27 and TRBJ1-1, with unresolved D. The material was whole blood, obtained in connection with sensitization to the hapten diphenylcyclopropenone (DPC). In DNA form, the CDR3 reads TGTGCCAGCAGTTTTGGCGGGAACACTGAAGCTTTCTTT. This codes for CASSFGGNTEAFF.